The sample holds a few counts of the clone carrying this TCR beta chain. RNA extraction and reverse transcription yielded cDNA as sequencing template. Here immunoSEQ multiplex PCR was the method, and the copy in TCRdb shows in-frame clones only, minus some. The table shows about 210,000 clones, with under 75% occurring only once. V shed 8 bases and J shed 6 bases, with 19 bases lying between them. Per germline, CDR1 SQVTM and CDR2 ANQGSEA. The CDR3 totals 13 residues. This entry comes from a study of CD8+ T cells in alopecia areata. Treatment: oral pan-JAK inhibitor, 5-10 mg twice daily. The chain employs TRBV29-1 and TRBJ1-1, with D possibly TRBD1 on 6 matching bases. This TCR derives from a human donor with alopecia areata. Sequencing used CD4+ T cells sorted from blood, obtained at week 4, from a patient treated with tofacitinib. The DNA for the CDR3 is TGCAGCATCCAAAAGGGGGGCGTCGCTGAAGCTTTCTTT. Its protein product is CSIQKGGVAEAFF.